This TCR beta chain was recovered during a study of blood T cell repertoires in COVID-19. Across the study: The study drew acute and convalescent COVID-19 samples from the United States, Italy and Spain. T cells, B-cell-depleted T cells, or PBMCs supplied cDNA or gDNA.

This CDR3 is 15 amino acids long. With 2 bases clipped from V and 4 bases from J, the junction kept 5 bases outside the gene matches. Germline lookup yields CDR1 LGHNT and CDR2 FRNRAP. Data came from immunoSEQ multiplex PCR; TCRdb stores just in-frame clones and leaves some out. The table lists almost 500,000 clones, approximately 90% of them singletons. Participants were aged about 18 to 100 years from some 24 US areas. The count of this clone is one. Sequencing was carried out using PBMCs or T cells enriched from blood (not recorded which). The TCR comes from a woman aged 60-75 years who had recovered from COVID-19. The chain links TRBV12-5 to TRBJ1-2; 9 bases match TRBD1. CDR3 region: CASGLNRGLSYGYTF. The CDR3 DNA reads TGTGCTAGTGGTTTGAACAGGGGGCTTAGCTATGGCTACACCTTC.